Described below is a single TCR beta chain sequence and its context. Its antigen is undetermined. The data belong to a study of pediatric ulcerative colitis. Study-wide context: Most patients had pancolitis, and two had left-sided colitis.

Germline loops: CDR1 MGHRA, CDR2 YSYEKL. CDR3 size: 17 residues. V lost 4 bases to trimming and J lost 5 bases; unmatched junction nucleotides: 10. Data came from immunoSEQ multiplex PCR; TCRdb stores just in-frame clones and leaves some out. The sample yields tens of thousands of clones, 65% to 85% seen once. Study observations and caveats: All ulcerative colitis patients, but no controls, carried two rectal clonotypes. Some T cells in rectal biopsies may come from blood, especially with overt colitis. Blood samples from two patients yielded substantially fewer templates and were excluded from blood-rectal overlap analysis.

Rectal tissue came from one to two pinch biopsies taken at colonoscopy. The chain uses TRBV4-1 and TRBJ2-5, with 13 bases that match TRBD2. This TCR derives from a boy aged 10-17 years with severe ulcerative colitis. Sequenced: gut tissue. The CDR3 spells CASSRGGLAGDLETQYF. In DNA, the CDR3 is TGCGCCAGCAGCCGAGGTGGACTAGCGGGAGACCTTGAGACCCAGTACTTC.